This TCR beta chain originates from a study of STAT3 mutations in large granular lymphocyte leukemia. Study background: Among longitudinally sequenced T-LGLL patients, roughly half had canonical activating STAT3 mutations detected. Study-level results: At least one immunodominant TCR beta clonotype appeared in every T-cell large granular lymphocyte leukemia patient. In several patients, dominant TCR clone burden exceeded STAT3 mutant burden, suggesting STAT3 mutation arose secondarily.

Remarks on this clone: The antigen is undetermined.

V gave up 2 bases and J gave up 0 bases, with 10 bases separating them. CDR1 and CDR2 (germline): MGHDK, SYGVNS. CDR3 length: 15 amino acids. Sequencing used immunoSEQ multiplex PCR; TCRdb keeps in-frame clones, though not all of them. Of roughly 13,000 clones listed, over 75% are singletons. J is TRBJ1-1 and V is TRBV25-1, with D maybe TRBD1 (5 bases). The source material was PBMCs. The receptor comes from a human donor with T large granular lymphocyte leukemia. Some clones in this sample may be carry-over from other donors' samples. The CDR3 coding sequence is TGTGCCAGCAGTGAACAGGGACCGTTGAACACTGAAGCTTTCTTT. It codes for CASSEQGPLNTEAFF.